This T cell receptor beta chain was sequenced during a study of response to subunit inactivated influenza vaccine. TCRdb itself ran the RT-PCR reads through MiXCR, one entry per CDR3 protein. The sample yields about 800,000 distinct CDR3 sequences, approximately 21% seen once. V lost 5 bases to trimming and J lost 1 base, with 19 bases between them. This CDR3 is 17 amino acids long. The germline gives CDR1 SGHAT, CDR2 FQNNGV. The specimen comprised PBMCs from blood, sampled more than 4 days after vaccination. The chain joins TRBV11-2 to TRBJ2-3; no definite D call. This TCR was sampled from a man aged 45-65 years who received an inactivated influenza vaccine. The CDR3 sequence: CASSTTLGETGTDTQYF. For the CDR3, the DNA is TGTGCCAGCAGCACAACCCTTGGGGAAACAGGCACAGATACGCAGTATTTT.